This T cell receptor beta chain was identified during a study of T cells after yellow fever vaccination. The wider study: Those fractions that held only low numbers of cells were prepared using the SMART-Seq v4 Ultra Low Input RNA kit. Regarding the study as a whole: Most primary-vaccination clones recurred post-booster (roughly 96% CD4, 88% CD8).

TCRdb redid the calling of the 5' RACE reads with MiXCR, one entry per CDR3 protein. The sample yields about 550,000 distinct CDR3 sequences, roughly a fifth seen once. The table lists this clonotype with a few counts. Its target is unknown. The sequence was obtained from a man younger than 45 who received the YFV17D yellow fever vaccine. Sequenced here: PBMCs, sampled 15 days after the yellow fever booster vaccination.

The CDR3 bases are TGCAGTGCTAGAGTGGGGTCTGAGCAGTTCTTC. Protein sequence: CSARVGSEQFF. The chain employs TRBV20-1 and TRBJ2-1, with D hard to call. The germline V gene has CDR1 DFQATT and CDR2 SNEGSKA (reference sequence). V shed 1 base and J shed 9 bases, with 7 bases lying between them. The CDR3 sequence is 11 residues long.